The rows below give T cell receptor beta chains drawn from one sample of a study of molecular identifiers for immune sequencing clone quantification. MiXCR was run by TCRdb on the PCR reads, yielding one entry per CDR3 protein. The sample includes 50,000 to 70,000 distinct CDR3 sequences, around 20% of them seen just once. Sample: naive CD8+ T cells from blood, with Jurkat cell RNA spiked in. The receptor source for this set is a human donor in good health. Some libraries in this study had Jurkat cell RNA spiked in. Both conserved end residues are part of each CDR3. D genes are given only for firm matches. Size tells how often a clone was seen (once, few, many) or the class of an expanded clone, and some rows leave it out.

cdr3_length	v_call	d_call	clone_size	j_call	cdr3_nt	cdr3_aa
14	TRBV28	TRBD2	NA	TRBJ2-7	TGTGCCGGCAGTGGCTCTAGCGGGATTTACGAGCAGTACTTC	CAGSGSSGIYEQYF
18	TRBV13	TRBD2	many	TRBJ2-1	TGTGCCAGCAGCTTATGGCCTAGCGGGGCAAGCTCCTACAATGAGCAGTTCTTC	CASSLWPSGASSYNEQFF
15	TRBV6-5	NA	many	TRBJ1-4	TGTGCCAGCAGTCCATGGACAGTTCGAGCTAAACGACTGTTTTTT	CASSPWTVRAKRLFF
13	TRBV29-1	NA	few	TRBJ2-7	TGCAGCGTCTGGGACGGGAGCTCCTACGAGCAGTACTTC	CSVWDGSSYEQYF
12	TRBV2	NA	NA	TRBJ2-4	TGTGCCAGCTGCGGGGAGCAAGGGGTTCAGTACTTC	CASCGEQGVQYF
15	TRBV18	NA	NA	TRBJ1-5	TGTGCCAGCTCACCACCTCCAGGGGAGAATCAGCCCCAGCATTTT	CASSPPPGENQPQHF
14	TRBV28	NA	many	TRBJ2-3	TGTGCCAGCAGTTTGGACGGGACCACAGATACGCAGTATTTT	CASSLDGTTDTQYF
11	TRBV6-2/TRBV6-3	NA	many	TRBJ1-1	TGTGCCAGCAGTTGGGGCCGTGAAGCTTTCTTT	CASSWGREAFF
17	TRBV7-9	TRBD2	many	TRBJ2-7	TGTGCCAGCAGTCCGCCGGGACTAGCGGACCCCGCCTACGAGCAGTACTTC	CASSPPGLADPAYEQYF
14	TRBV7-9	TRBD1	few	TRBJ2-7	TGTGCCAGCAGCTTCCCGGACAGGAACTACGAGCAGTACTTC	CASSFPDRNYEQYF
15	TRBV20-1	NA	many	TRBJ2-5	TGCAGTGCTAGAAAGAGACAGGAAAACCAAGAGACCCAGTACTTC	CSARKRQENQETQYF
13	TRBV20-1	TRBD1	NA	TRBJ2-7	TGCAGTGCCACCACCACAGGGGGCTACGAGCAGTACTTC	CSATTTGGYEQYF
13	TRBV4-1	NA	many	TRBJ2-3	TGCGCCAGCAGCCTAGGGGCGACCGGGGGGCAGTATTTT	CASSLGATGGQYF
12	TRBV6-2/TRBV6-3	NA	many	TRBJ2-1	TGTGCCAGCAGGTGGGGACACAATGAGCAGTTCTTC	CASRWGHNEQFF
12	TRBV6-4	NA	NA	TRBJ1-3	TGTGCCAGCAGTGACAGTGGAAACACCATATATTTT	CASSDSGNTIYF
15	TRBV6-6	NA	many	TRBJ2-5	TGTGCCAGCAGTTACCCCCCAGCGGACCAAGAGACCCAGTACTTC	CASSYPPADQETQYF
15	TRBV5-1	NA	many	TRBJ2-2	TGCGCCAGCTCCGGGGGGACAACGAACACCGGGGAGCTGTTTTTT	CASSGGTTNTGELFF
13	TRBV12-3/TRBV12-4	NA	many	TRBJ1-6	TGTGCCAGCTCCCTCGGGGGAGTTTCACCCCTCCACTTT	CASSLGGVSPLHF
15	TRBV2	NA	few	TRBJ2-7	TGTGCCAGCAGTGGCGGCCAGACTAGCTCCTACGAGCAGTACTTC	CASSGGQTSSYEQYF
14	TRBV25-1	NA	many	TRBJ1-4	TGTGCCAGCAGTGAGGGAGCAACTAATGAAAAACTGTTTTTT	CASSEGATNEKLFF
17	TRBV7-9	NA	many	TRBJ2-3	TGTGCCAGCAGCCCCCCTGCCCTCAGGGGTACTTGGGATACGCAGTATTTT	CASSPPALRGTWDTQYF
15	TRBV11-2	NA	many	TRBJ2-2	TGTGCCAGCAGCTTAGAGAGCTCCTTACTCTGGGAGCTGTTTTTT	CASSLESSLLWELFF
14	TRBV7-9	NA	many	TRBJ2-7	TGTGCCAGCAGCCCCAGGGATTCCAACTACGAGCAGTACTTC	CASSPRDSNYEQYF
18	TRBV7-9	NA	many	TRBJ2-6	TGTGCCAGCAGCCAACTGCGGGCCGATCTACCTGGGGCCAACGTCCTGACTTTC	CASSQLRADLPGANVLTF
15	TRBV14	NA	many	TRBJ1-1	TGTGCCAGCAGCCACGCCCCGGCGGGGTTCGCTGAAGCTTTCTTT	CASSHAPAGFAEAFF
16	TRBV4-2	TRBD2	many	TRBJ2-1	TGTGCCAGCAGCCAAGACAGAGGACTAGCGGGAGCTGAGCAGTTCTTC	CASSQDRGLAGAEQFF
16	TRBV10-2	NA	many	TRBJ1-1	TGCGCCAGCAGTGAGCCCCCCCCGGCGGGACTCACTGAAGCTTTCTTT	CASSEPPPAGLTEAFF
14	TRBV11-2	TRBD2	many	TRBJ2-5	TGTGCCAGCAGCCGTAGCGGGGGCCGAAAGACCCAGTACTTC	CASSRSGGRKTQYF
15	TRBV27	NA	many	TRBJ2-7	TGTGCCAGCAGTGTCCACGGGAAAGGGTACTACGAGCAGTACTTC	CASSVHGKGYYEQYF
18	TRBV6-5	NA	many	TRBJ2-1	TGTGCCAGCAGGGTATCTTTGGACGGATCTAGGGGTGACAATGAGCAGTTCTTC	CASRVSLDGSRGDNEQFF
14	TRBV15	TRBD1	many	TRBJ2-7	TGTGCCACCAGCGGGTATCAGGGGGCTGGCGAGCAGTACTTC	CATSGYQGAGEQYF
14	TRBV4-1	NA	NA	TRBJ1-1	TGCGCCAGCGGCCAAGGGCAGACTAACACTGAAGCTCTCTTT	CASGQGQTNTEALF
13	TRBV6-2/TRBV6-3	TRBD2	NA	TRBJ2-1	TGTGCCAGCAGCCGGGGGGGCAACAATGAGCAGTTCTTC	CASSRGGNNEQFF
14	TRBV6-6	NA	many	TRBJ2-5	TGTGCCAGCAGTTACTCTGTGCAGAAAGAGACCCAGTACTTC	CASSYSVQKETQYF
15	TRBV7-9	NA	many	TRBJ2-7	TGTGCCAGCAGCTTAATAGGGGGAGTTGTGGGCGAGCAGTACTTC	CASSLIGGVVGEQYF
14	TRBV4-1	TRBD1	many	TRBJ1-1	TGCGCCAGCAGTCCCCCAGGGGGCTGGACTGAAGCTTTCTTT	CASSPPGGWTEAFF
14	TRBV10-3	TRBD1	many	TRBJ1-1	TGTGCCATCAGTGGGGACAGGGAGGTCACTGAAGCTTTCTTT	CAISGDREVTEAFF
15	TRBV7-8	NA	many	TRBJ2-7	TGTGCCAGCAGCCCGAGACTAGGGAAAACCTACGAGCAGTACTTC	CASSPRLGKTYEQYF
16	TRBV6-1	TRBD1	few	TRBJ2-7	TGTGCCAGCAGTGATATACCGGGACAGGGGGCTTACGAGCAGTACTTC	CASSDIPGQGAYEQYF
12	TRBV12-3/TRBV12-4	TRBD1	NA	TRBJ1-1	TGTGCCAGCAGTGGGACAGGGACTGAAGCTTTCTTT	CASSGTGTEAFF
15	TRBV4-1	NA	many	TRBJ2-1	TGCGCCAGCAGCCAAGAGAGCGGAGAGTACAATGAGCAGTTCTTC	CASSQESGEYNEQFF
15	TRBV11-2	TRBD1	many	TRBJ2-1	TGTGCCAGCAGCTCCACAGGGGGACCCCACAATGAGCAGTTCTTC	CASSSTGGPHNEQFF
13	TRBV29-1	NA	NA	TRBJ2-7	TGCCGCGTTGAATCGGGACAAACCTACGAGCAGTACTTC	CRVESGQTYEQYF
16	TRBV3-1	TRBD2	NA	TRBJ2-1	TGTGCCAGCAGCCAAGTAAGAGAGGCGGGAGTTGATGAGCAGTTCTTC	CASSQVREAGVDEQFF
13	TRBV12-3/TRBV12-4	NA	many	TRBJ1-5	TGTGCCAGCAGTCCCGGAGGCAATCAGCCCCAGCATTTT	CASSPGGNQPQHF
15	TRBV2	TRBD2	NA	TRBJ2-5	TGTGCCAGCAGGGAACCGGGACTACCGCAAGAGACCCAGGACTTC	CASREPGLPQETQDF
15	TRBV15	NA	NA	TRBJ1-2	TGTGCCACCAGCAGCCAGAAATGGGATAACTATGGCTACACCTTC	CATSSQKWDNYGYTF
12	TRBV19	TRBD1	few	TRBJ1-5	TGTGCCAGTGAGGGGGCCGGGCAGCCCCAGCATTTT	CASEGAGQPQHF
13	TRBV19	NA	NA	TRBJ1-2	TGTGCCAGTAGTATAGGTCCGGCCGGAGGCTACACCTTC	CASSIGPAGGYTF
15	TRBV6-2/TRBV6-3	NA	NA	TRBJ2-1	TGTGCCAGCCTTGGGGGCGGGCGCACATACAATGAGCAGTTCTTC	CASLGGGRTYNEQFF
15	TRBV27	TRBD2	many	TRBJ2-7	TGTGCCATCGCGCCCGGACTAGCGGGAACCTACGAGCAGTACTTC	CAIAPGLAGTYEQYF
14	TRBV18	NA	NA	TRBJ2-3	TGTGCCAGCTCACCTCCCACTAGAAGAGATACGCAGTATTTT	CASSPPTRRDTQYF
18	TRBV28	TRBD2	many	TRBJ2-7	TGTGCCAGCAGTCCACTCAAAGGGACTAGTATTAGTGTTGGGGAGCAGTACTTC	CASSPLKGTSISVGEQYF
15	TRBV11-3	NA	NA	TRBJ2-1	TGTGCCAACAGCTTAGTAGCGAACCCCCACAATGAGCAGTTCTTC	CANSLVANPHNEQFF
15	TRBV20-1	TRBD1	NA	TRBJ1-2	TGCAGCGCCACCGGGACAGGGGGCTCATTGGGTGGCTACACCTTC	CSATGTGGSLGGYTF
15	TRBV7-6	NA	many	TRBJ2-1	TGTGCCAGCAGCTTAGCGGACAGCCCGTACAATGAGCAGTTCTTC	CASSLADSPYNEQFF
16	TRBV7-9	NA	many	TRBJ2-2	TGTGCCAGCAGCTCACCACCGGGTCCGAACACCGGGGAGCTGTTTTTT	CASSSPPGPNTGELFF